This TCR beta chain was found in a study of regulatory and conventional T cells in RAG deficiency. Study-wide results and limits: Compared with controls, unique Treg TCR beta sequences dropped roughly 94-fold in Omenn syndrome and CID/AS. Control T-cell subsets had markedly higher Shannon entropy and lower Simpson indices than RAG-deficient patients. Patient subsets had shorter CDR3s; Omenn Treg-Tconv overlap exceeded 85%.

About this clone itself: Its cognate antigen is unknown.

Germline trimming cut 6 bases from V and 9 bases from J; bases unmatched to any gene: 4. CDR3 length: 14 residues. Germline loops: CDR1 SGHTA, CDR2 FQGTGA. Only in-frame clones appear in the TCRdb table, and some are missing; sequencing was by immunoSEQ multiplex PCR. The repertoire has about 30,000 clones, about 90% of them found once; the top ten carry about 5.4%. This sample also appeared in a second study, on regulatory T cells. That paper adds: The primer mix had 52 TRBV and 13 TRBJ primers. Skewed V and J usage and few unique V-J pairs marked patient repertoires, most in Tregs.

The sequenced sample was CD8+ T cells sorted from blood. J is TRBJ2-1 and V is TRBV7-3, with 14 bases matching TRBD2. This TCR came from a human donor in good health. CDR3 protein: CASSQGTSGSEQFF. CDR3 bases: TGTGCCAGCAGTCAAGGGACTAGCGGGAGTGAGCAGTTCTTC.